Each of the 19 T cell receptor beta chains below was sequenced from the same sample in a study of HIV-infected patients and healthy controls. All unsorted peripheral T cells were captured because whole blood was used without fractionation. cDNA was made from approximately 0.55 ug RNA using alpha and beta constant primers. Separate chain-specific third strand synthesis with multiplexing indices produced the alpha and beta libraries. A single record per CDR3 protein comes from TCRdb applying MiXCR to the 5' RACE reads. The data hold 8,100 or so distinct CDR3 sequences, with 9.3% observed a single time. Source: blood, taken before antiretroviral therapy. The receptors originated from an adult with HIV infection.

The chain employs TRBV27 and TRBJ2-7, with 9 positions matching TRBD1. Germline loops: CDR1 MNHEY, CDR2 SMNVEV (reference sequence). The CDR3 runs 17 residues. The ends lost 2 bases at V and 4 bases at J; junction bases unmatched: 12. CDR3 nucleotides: TGTGCCAGCAGTTTAAGGGACAGGGTCCCCCAAGGATACGAGCAGTACTTC. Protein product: CASSLRDRVPQGYEQYF.

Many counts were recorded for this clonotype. For the CDR3, the DNA is TGCGCCAGCAGCCAAGATGGGGGGGGCGGTGAGCAGTTCTTC. Protein: CASSQDGGGGEQFF. V is TRBV4-1 and J is TRBJ2-1; tentatively, D is TRBD2 (7 bases). The CDR3 totals 14 residues. Germline lookup yields CDR1 MGHRA and CDR2 YSYEKL. Trimming left V 0 bases short and J 9 bases short, with 12 bases between.

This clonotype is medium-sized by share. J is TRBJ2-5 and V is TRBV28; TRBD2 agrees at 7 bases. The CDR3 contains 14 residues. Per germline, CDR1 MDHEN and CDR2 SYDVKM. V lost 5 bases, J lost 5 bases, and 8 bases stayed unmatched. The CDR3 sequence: CASSEGLGWETQYF. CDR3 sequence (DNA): TGTGCCAGCAGTGAAGGACTAGGATGGGAGACCCAGTACTTC.

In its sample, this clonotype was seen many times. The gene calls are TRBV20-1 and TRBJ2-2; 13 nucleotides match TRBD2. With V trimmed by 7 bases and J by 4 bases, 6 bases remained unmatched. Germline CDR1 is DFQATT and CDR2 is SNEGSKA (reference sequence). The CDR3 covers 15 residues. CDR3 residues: CSGLAGGTGTGELFF. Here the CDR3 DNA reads TGCAGTGGACTAGCGGGAGGTACAGGCACCGGGGAGCTGTTTTTT.

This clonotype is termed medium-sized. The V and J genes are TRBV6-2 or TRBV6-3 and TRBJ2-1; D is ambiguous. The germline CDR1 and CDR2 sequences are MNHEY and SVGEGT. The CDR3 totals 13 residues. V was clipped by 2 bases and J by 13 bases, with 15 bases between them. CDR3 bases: TGTGCCAGCAGTTACCTATTGGGGTCAACTCAGTTCTTC. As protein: CASSYLLGSTQFF.

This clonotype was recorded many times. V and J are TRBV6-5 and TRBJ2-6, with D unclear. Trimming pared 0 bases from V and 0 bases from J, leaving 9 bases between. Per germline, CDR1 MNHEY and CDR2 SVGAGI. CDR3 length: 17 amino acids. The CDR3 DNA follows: TGTGCCAGCAGTTACTCCGGGCCTTACTCTGGGGCCAACGTCCTGACTTTC. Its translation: CASSYSGPYSGANVLTF.

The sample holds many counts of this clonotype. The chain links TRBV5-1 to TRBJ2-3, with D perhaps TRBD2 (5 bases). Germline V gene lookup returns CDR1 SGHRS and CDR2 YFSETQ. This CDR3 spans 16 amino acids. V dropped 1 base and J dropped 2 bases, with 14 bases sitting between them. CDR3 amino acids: CASSLSGVPSTDTQYF. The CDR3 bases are TGCGCCAGCAGCTTGAGCGGAGTCCCTTCCACAGATACGCAGTATTTT.

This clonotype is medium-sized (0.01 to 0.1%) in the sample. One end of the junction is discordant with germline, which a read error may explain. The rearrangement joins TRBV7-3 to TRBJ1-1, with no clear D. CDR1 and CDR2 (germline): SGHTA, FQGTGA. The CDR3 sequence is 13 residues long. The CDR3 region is CASSVTVGTEAFF. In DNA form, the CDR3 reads TGTGCCAGCAGCGTAACAGTTGGAACTGAAGCTTTCTTT.

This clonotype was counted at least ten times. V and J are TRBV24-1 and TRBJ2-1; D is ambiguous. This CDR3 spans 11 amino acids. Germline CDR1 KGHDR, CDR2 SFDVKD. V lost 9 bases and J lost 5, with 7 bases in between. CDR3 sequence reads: CATGVNNEQFF. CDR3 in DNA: TGTGCCACCGGAGTAAACAATGAGCAGTTCTTC.

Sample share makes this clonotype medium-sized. The CDR3 protein is CASSSRGRGTNQPQHF. The CDR3 DNA reads TGTGCCAGCAGCTCCCGGGGCAGGGGTACCAATCAGCCCCAGCATTTT. The chain has TRBV7-6 and TRBJ1-5; D perhaps matches TRBD1 (6 bases). Trimming shortened V by 4 bases and J by 3 bases, and 16 bases separated the two germline ends. Germline V gene sequence: CDR1 SGHVS, CDR2 FNYEAQ. This CDR3 region has 16 residues.

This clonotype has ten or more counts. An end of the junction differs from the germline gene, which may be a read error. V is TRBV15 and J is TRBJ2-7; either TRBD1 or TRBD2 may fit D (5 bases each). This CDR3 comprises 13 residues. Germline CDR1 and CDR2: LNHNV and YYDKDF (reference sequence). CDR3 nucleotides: TGTGCCACCAGCAGATATAAAGGGGACCCTCTGATCTTC. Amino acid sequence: CATSRYKGDPLIF.

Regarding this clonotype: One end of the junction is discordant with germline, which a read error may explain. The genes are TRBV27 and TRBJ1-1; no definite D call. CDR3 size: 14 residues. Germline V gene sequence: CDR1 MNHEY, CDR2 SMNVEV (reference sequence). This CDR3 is CASSLSWTMGGPSF. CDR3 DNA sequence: TGTGCCAGCAGTTTAAGTTGGACGATGGGCGGACCCAGTTTT.

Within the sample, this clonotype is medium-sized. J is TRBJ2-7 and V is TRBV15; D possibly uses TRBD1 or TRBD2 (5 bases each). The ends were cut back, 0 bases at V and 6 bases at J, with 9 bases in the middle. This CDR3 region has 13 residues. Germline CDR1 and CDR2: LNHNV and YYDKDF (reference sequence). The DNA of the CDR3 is TGTGCCACCAGCAGAGACCAGGGACGCGAGCAGTACTTC. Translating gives CATSRDQGREQYF.

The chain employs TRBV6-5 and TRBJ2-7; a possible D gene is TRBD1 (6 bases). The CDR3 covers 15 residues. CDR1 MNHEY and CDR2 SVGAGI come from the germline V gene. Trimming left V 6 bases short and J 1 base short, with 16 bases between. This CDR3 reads CASSSPQGNSYEQYF. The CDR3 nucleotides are TGTGCCAGCAGCTCCCCTCAGGGGAATTCCTACGAGCAGTACTTC.

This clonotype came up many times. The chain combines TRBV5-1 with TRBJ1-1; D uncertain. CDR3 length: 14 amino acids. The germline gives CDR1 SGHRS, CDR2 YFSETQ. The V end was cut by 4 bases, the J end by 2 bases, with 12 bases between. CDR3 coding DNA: TGCGCCAGCAGCCCCAGGTCAGCTAACACTGAAGCTTTCTTT. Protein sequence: CASSPRSANTEAFF.

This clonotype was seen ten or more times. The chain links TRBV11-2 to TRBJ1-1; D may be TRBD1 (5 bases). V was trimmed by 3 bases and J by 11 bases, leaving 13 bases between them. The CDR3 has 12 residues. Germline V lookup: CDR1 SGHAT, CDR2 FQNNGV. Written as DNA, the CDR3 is TGTGCCAGCAGCTTGGACATGTGGAAGGCTTTCTTT. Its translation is CASSLDMWKAFF.

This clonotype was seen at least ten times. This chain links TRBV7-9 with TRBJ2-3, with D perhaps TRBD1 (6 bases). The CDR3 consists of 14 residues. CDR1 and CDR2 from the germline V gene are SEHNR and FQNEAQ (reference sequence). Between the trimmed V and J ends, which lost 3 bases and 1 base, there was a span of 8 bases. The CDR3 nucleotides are TGTGCCAGCAGCTTCGGACAGCGCACAGATACGCAGTATTTT. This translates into CASSFGQRTDTQYF.

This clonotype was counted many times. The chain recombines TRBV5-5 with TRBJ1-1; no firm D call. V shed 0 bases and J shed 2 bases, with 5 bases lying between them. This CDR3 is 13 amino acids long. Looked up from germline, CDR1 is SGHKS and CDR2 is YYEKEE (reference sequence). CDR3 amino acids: CASSLGFNTEAFF. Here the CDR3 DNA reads TGTGCCAGCAGCTTGGGTTTTAACACTGAAGCTTTCTTT.

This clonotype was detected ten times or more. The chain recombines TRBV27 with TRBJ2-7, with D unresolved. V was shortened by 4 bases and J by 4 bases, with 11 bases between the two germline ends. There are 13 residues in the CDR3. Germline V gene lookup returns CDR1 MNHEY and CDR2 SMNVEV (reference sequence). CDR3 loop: CASSSQLRYEQYF. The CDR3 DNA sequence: TGTGCCAGCAGTTCCCAGCTGCGGTACGAGCAGTACTTC.